The TCR beta chain under discussion was sequenced for a study of blood T cell repertoires in COVID-19. The CDR3 is 11 amino acids. Germline CDR1 and CDR2: SGHNT and YYREEE (reference sequence). Trimming left V 2 bases short and J 5 bases short, with 4 bases between. In the original processing: It was from reference gene primer amplification that nucleated cell counts were estimated. The method was immunoSEQ multiplex PCR; TCRdb's version includes in-frame clones alone and lacks a portion of them. V, J and clone size were drawn from that table, and D and trimming were deduced from the DNA. The sample includes about 110,000 clones, 65% to 80% of them seen just once.

This receptor was taken from a woman aged 40 to 50 with acute or convalescent COVID-19. Material: peripheral blood. This chain connects TRBV5-4 to TRBJ2-5; D gene unclear. This chain's CDR3 is CASSFAETQYF. In DNA form, the CDR3 reads TGTGCCAGCAGCTTTGCGGAGACCCAGTACTTC.